One sample yielded the 27 T cell receptor beta chains listed below, sequenced in a study of sequential checkpoint blockade in melanoma (dated by TCRdb to about 2019). Receptors were amplified or captured by the immunoSEQ multiplex PCR assay. TCRdb holds this immuneACCESS table with in-frame rearrangements only. Some clones are missing; in checked studies, unresolved V genes explain under half, and the rest has no known cause. Here the sample has some 3,900 clones; 23% occur a single time. Roughly 15% of the sample lies in the top ten. Explained via the paper, the treatment or condition label denotes: randomized to nivolumab then ipilimumab (arm A) or the reverse (arm B). This specimen was tumor tissue (inferred from file names), taken from a patient given nivolumab and ipilimumab in sequence. These TCRs come from a human donor with melanoma.

The chain has TRBV11-3 and TRBJ2-3; TRBD2 agrees at 7 bases. The CDR3 length is 17 residues. J was trimmed by 3 bases and V by 1 base; bases with no gene match: 10. In germline, CDR1 is SGHNT, CDR2 YENEEA. The CDR3 nucleotides read TGTGCCAGCAGCTTAGGCCGGGCGGGAGTAGAAACAGATACGCAGTATTTT. Residues: CASSLGRAGVETDTQYF.

This clone was picked up a small number of times. This chain joins TRBV18 and TRBJ2-5, with a weak D call TRBD1 (6 bases). CDR3 length: 15 amino acids. V shed 3 bases and J shed 5 bases, with 16 bases lying between them. The germline V gene encodes CDR1 KGHSH and CDR2 LQKENI. The CDR3 coding sequence is TGTGCCAGCTCACCGGGCCAGGGGAACGCGGAGACCCAGTACTTC. This gives the protein CASSPGQGNAETQYF.

The rearrangement joins TRBV6-8 to TRBJ1-4; D is undetermined. Germline CDR1 and CDR2: MNHGY and SAAAGT. CDR3 length: 16 residues. Trimming stripped 6 bases from V and 0 bases from J, with 14 bases between. In DNA form, the CDR3 reads TGTGCCAGCAGGGCTGGGCCCCGAGCAACTAATGAAAAACTGTTTTTT. This sequence encodes CASRAGPRATNEKLFF.

The V call is TRBV6-8, the J call TRBJ1-5; TRBD1 agrees at 7 bases. The V segment lost 6 bases and the J segment 2 bases; nucleotides outside the gene matches: 7. Germline values: CDR1 MNHGY, CDR2 SAAAGT. CDR3 length: 15 amino acids. CDR3 loop: CASRKQGLGNQPQHF. CDR3 sequence (DNA): TGTGCCAGCAGGAAACAGGGGTTGGGCAATCAGCCCCAGCATTTT.

There are a few counts of this clone. The chain employs TRBV11-3 and TRBJ2-3, with D possibly matching TRBD2 (5 bases). The CDR3 is 16 amino acids. CDR1 and CDR2 from the germline V gene are SGHNT and YENEEA. The V and J ends lost 4 bases and 2 bases respectively, with 16 bases between them. CDR3 bases: TGTGCCAGCAGCTCAATCGCGGGCAGTAACACAGATACGCAGTATTTT. Residues: CASSSIAGSNTDTQYF.

This clone has a handful of counts. The genes are TRBV9 and TRBJ1-1; 8 bases fit TRBD1. The CDR3 is 17 amino acids. The ends lost 0 bases at V and 3 bases at J; junction bases unmatched: 10. Germline V gene lookup returns CDR1 SGDLS and CDR2 YYNGEE. CDR3 amino acids: CASSVDPATGVDTEAFF. In nucleotides, the CDR3 is TGTGCCAGCAGCGTAGACCCTGCGACAGGGGTGGACACTGAAGCTTTCTTT.

This chain joins TRBV6-8 and TRBJ2-1, with 12 bases fitting TRBD1. This CDR3 comprises 18 residues. After removal of 0 bases from V and 7 bases from J, the junction contained 10 bases not matched to a gene. Germline loops: CDR1 MNHGY, CDR2 SAAAGT. The CDR3 bases are TGTGCCAGCAGTTACTCTAAGACCCGGGACAGGGGGCGTAATGAGCAGTTCTTC. Translating gives CASSYSKTRDRGRNEQFF.

The chain joins TRBV19 to TRBJ2-6; D is uncertain. The V end was cut by 3 bases, the J end by 2 bases, with 8 bases between. This CDR3 is built from 15 residues. Germline CDR1 is LNHDA and CDR2 is SQIVND (reference sequence). The CDR3 loop is CASSITLTGANVLTF. CDR3 bases: TGTGCCAGTAGTATCACGCTGACTGGGGCCAACGTCCTGACTTTC.

This clone was detected many times. V gene TRBV11-3 combines with J gene TRBJ2-7; D is perhaps TRBD2 (6 bases). This CDR3 region has 17 residues. The germline gives CDR1 SGHNT, CDR2 YENEEA. V was cut by 1 base and J by 1 base, with 17 bases left in between. The CDR3 is CASSLGPLAPESYEQYF. DNA of the CDR3: TGTGCCAGCAGCTTAGGACCCCTAGCGCCAGAGTCCTACGAGCAGTACTTC.

The chain is built from TRBV6-8 and TRBJ1-2; no clear D. Germline values: CDR1 MNHGY, CDR2 SAAAGT. The CDR3 sequence is 13 residues long. With 5 bases removed from V and 2 bases from J, the gap between germline ends came to 9 bases. CDR3 protein: CASSTGGNYGYTF. CDR3 DNA: TGTGCCAGCAGTACTGGCGGGAACTATGGCTACACCTTC.

CDR3 sequence (DNA): TGTGCCTGGAGTAGGACAGGGGGCCTAAACACTGAAGCTTTCTTT. Translating gives CAWSRTGGLNTEAFF. This chain connects TRBV30 to TRBJ1-1; 11 bases fit TRBD1. There are 15 residues in the CDR3. Germline lookup yields CDR1 GTSNPN and CDR2 SVGIG (reference sequence). With 2 bases clipped from V and 2 bases from J, the junction kept 4 bases outside the gene matches. The whole variable domain, remainder taken from reference TRBV30 and TRBJ1-1, is SQTIHQWPATLVQPVGSPLSLECTVEGTSNPNLYWYRQAAGRGLQLLFYSVGIGQISSEVPQNLSASRPQDRQFILSSKKLLLSDSGFYLCAWSRTGGLNTEAFFGQGTRLTVV.

The chain joins TRBV19 to TRBJ1-2; 8 bases align to TRBD1. After removal of 1 base from V and 1 base from J, the junction contained 2 bases not matched to a gene. Germline values: CDR1 LNHDA, CDR2 SQIVND (reference sequence). This CDR3 region has 15 residues. The CDR3 nucleotides read TGTGCCAGTAGTATAGTCGGACAGGGTAACTATGGCTACACCTTC. Residues: CASSIVGQGNYGYTF.

The chain recombines TRBV19 with TRBJ2-1; 7 nucleotides match TRBD1. CDR3 length: 14 amino acids. The V and J ends lost 7 bases and 1 base, in that order; junction bases with no gene match: 4. The germline V gene encodes CDR1 LNHDA and CDR2 SQIVND (reference sequence). The CDR3 DNA reads as TGTGCCAGTACCCCGGGACAGTCCTACAATGAGCAGTTCTTC. Residues: CASTPGQSYNEQFF.

This clone was seen repeatedly, ten times or more. The gene calls are TRBV28 and TRBJ1-5; D possibly corresponds to TRBD1 (5 bases). The CDR3 runs 15 residues. Germline loops: CDR1 MDHEN, CDR2 SYDVKM. Trimming pared 3 bases from V and 3 bases from J, leaving 12 bases between. This chain's CDR3 is CASSLGGAFNQPQHF. The CDR3 nucleotides read TGTGCCAGCAGTTTGGGAGGGGCCTTCAATCAGCCCCAGCATTTT.

The J gene is TRBJ2-1, the V gene TRBV7-6, with 9 bases identical to TRBD2. Germline trimming cut 1 base from V and 4 bases from J; bases unmatched to any gene: 5. The CDR3 length is 16 residues. From germline, CDR1 is SGHVS and CDR2 FNYEAQ. CDR3 residues: CASSLDASGEYNEQFF. The CDR3 DNA is TGTGCCAGCAGCTTAGACGCTAGCGGGGAGTACAATGAGCAGTTCTTC.

This clone was seen only a few times. The V and J genes are TRBV11-3 and TRBJ2-7, with D perhaps being TRBD1 or TRBD2 (5 bases each). The ends were cut back, 0 bases at V and 1 base at J, with 22 bases in the middle. Germline lookup yields CDR1 SGHNT and CDR2 YENEEA. The CDR3 has 19 amino acids. The CDR3 DNA sequence: TGTGCCAGCAGCTTAGACCGGGGCTGGGGCCGCCGACAGTCCTACGAGCAGTACTTC. Amino acid sequence: CASSLDRGWGRRQSYEQYF.

V usage is TRBV19 and J usage is TRBJ2-3; D not resolved. This CDR3 comprises 11 residues. Trimming removed 1 base from V and 14 bases from J, with 10 bases in between. CDR1 is LNHDA, CDR2 SQIVND, per germline (reference sequence). The CDR3 sequence is CASSIVEKRYF. In DNA form, the CDR3 reads TGTGCCAGTAGTATAGTTGAGAAACGGTATTTT.

This chain joins TRBV6-8 and TRBJ2-3; the D gene is possibly TRBD1 (6 bases). Germline CDR1 and CDR2: MNHGY and SAAAGT. The CDR3 contains 16 residues. V lost 5 bases and J 2 bases, leaving 17 bases between the germline ends. CDR3 in amino acids: CASSDWTAFITDTQYF. The CDR3 DNA is TGTGCCAGCAGTGATTGGACAGCCTTTATCACAGATACGCAGTATTTT.

This clone is judged medium-sized. Here the CDR3 DNA reads TGTGCCAGCAGTTACCCAACCAATGAGCAGTTCTTC. It yields the protein CASSYPTNEQFF. This sequence joins TRBV6-8 and TRBJ2-1; D call uncertain. The V gene lost 2 bases and the J gene lost 6 bases, with 5 bases spanning the gap. The CDR3 loop spans 12 amino acids. Germline lookup yields CDR1 MNHGY and CDR2 SAAAGT.

V usage is TRBV5-1 and J usage is TRBJ2-3, with a tentative D call TRBD2 (5 bases). Germline lookup yields CDR1 SGHRS and CDR2 YFSETQ. The CDR3 loop spans 14 amino acids. The V end lost 4 bases, the J end lost 4 bases, and 13 bases lay between the germline ends. Here the CDR3 reads CASSQEASSDTQYF. The CDR3, as DNA: TGCGCCAGCAGCCAGGAGGCCTCCTCAGATACGCAGTATTTT. Supplemented by reference TRBV5-1 and TRBJ2-3, the full variable domain reads KAGVTQTPRYLIKTRGQQVTLSCSPISGHRSVSWYQQTPGQGLQFLFEYFSETQRNKGNFPGRFSGRQFSNSRSEMNVSTLELGDSALYLCASSQEASSDTQYFGPGTRLTVL.

This clone has only a few counts. The chain links TRBV23-1 to TRBJ2-7, with 12 bases aligning to TRBD1. TRBV23-1 is marked as an open reading frame, function uncertain. The ends lost 6 bases at V and 4 bases at J; junction bases unmatched: 7. CDR3 length: 15 amino acids. CDR3 sequence reads: CASSLGTGGWYEQYF. CDR3 DNA: TGCGCCAGCAGCCTTGGGACAGGGGGCTGGTACGAGCAGTACTTC.

The chain uses TRBV5-1 and TRBJ2-2, with a tentative D call TRBD1 (5 bases). The CDR3 has 15 amino acids. The germline V gene encodes CDR1 SGHRS and CDR2 YFSETQ. V was cut by 4 bases and J by 6 bases, with 16 bases left in between. Here the CDR3 reads CASSPRTIISGELFF. The CDR3 DNA reads as TGCGCCAGCAGCCCCCGGACAATAATCTCCGGGGAGCTGTTTTTT.

This clone was observed at least ten times. This sequence joins TRBV11-3 and TRBJ2-7, with a weak D call TRBD2 (6 bases). This CDR3 is 14 amino acids long. The germline V gene has CDR1 SGHNT and CDR2 YENEEA. The V gene lost 3 bases and the J gene lost 5 bases, with 14 bases spanning the gap. This CDR3 reads CASSFGGIRNEQYF. The CDR3 DNA sequence: TGTGCCAGCAGCTTTGGAGGGATTCGAAACGAGCAGTACTTC.

This clone was seen only a few times. This chain connects TRBV23-1 to TRBJ2-3, with D perhaps assigned TRBD1 or TRBD2 (5 bases each). TRBV23-1 is sorted into the ORF group, with uncertain function. V gave up 7 bases and J gave up 4 bases, with 24 bases separating them. This CDR3 is built from 17 residues. The CDR3 DNA follows: TGCGCCAGCACCCCCTCCGGGACCCCCGGACGGGCAGATACGCAGTATTTT. Translated, it gives CASTPSGTPGRADTQYF.

The chain combines TRBV11-3 with TRBJ2-3; TRBD2 matches at 14 bases. The CDR3 is made up of 16 amino acids. With 5 bases clipped from V and 4 bases from J, the junction kept 5 bases outside the gene matches. Germline CDR1 SGHNT, CDR2 YENEEA. The CDR3: CASSPGTSGGSDTQYF. In nucleotides, the CDR3 is TGTGCCAGCAGCCCAGGGACTAGCGGGGGTTCAGATACGCAGTATTTT.

The gene calls are TRBV11-3 and TRBJ2-2, with 11 bases lining up with TRBD2. Germline values: CDR1 SGHNT, CDR2 YENEEA. Trimming took 3 bases from V and 3 from J; bases not matched to a gene: 9. This CDR3 region has 18 residues. In nucleotides, the CDR3 is TGTGCCAGCAGCTTGGTGTCAGGACTAGCGGGCTACACCGGGGAGCTGTTTTTT. It yields the protein CASSLVSGLAGYTGELFF. The whole variable domain, filled in from reference TRBV11-3 and TRBJ2-2, reads EAGVVQSPRYKIIEKKQPVAFWCNPISGHNTLYWYLQNLGQGPELLIRYENEEAVDDSQLPKDRFSAERLKGVDSTLKIQPAELGDSAVYLCASSLVSGLAGYTGELFFGEGSRLTVL.

The rearrangement uses TRBV6-1 and TRBJ1-5; D possibly corresponds to TRBD1 (5 bases). The V end lost 0 bases, the J end lost 5 bases, and 11 bases lay between the germline ends. The CDR3 length is 15 residues. The germline V gene has CDR1 MNHNS and CDR2 SASEGT. CDR3: CASSEAWDGDQPQHF. The DNA for the CDR3 is TGTGCCAGCAGTGAAGCCTGGGACGGAGATCAGCCCCAGCATTTT.